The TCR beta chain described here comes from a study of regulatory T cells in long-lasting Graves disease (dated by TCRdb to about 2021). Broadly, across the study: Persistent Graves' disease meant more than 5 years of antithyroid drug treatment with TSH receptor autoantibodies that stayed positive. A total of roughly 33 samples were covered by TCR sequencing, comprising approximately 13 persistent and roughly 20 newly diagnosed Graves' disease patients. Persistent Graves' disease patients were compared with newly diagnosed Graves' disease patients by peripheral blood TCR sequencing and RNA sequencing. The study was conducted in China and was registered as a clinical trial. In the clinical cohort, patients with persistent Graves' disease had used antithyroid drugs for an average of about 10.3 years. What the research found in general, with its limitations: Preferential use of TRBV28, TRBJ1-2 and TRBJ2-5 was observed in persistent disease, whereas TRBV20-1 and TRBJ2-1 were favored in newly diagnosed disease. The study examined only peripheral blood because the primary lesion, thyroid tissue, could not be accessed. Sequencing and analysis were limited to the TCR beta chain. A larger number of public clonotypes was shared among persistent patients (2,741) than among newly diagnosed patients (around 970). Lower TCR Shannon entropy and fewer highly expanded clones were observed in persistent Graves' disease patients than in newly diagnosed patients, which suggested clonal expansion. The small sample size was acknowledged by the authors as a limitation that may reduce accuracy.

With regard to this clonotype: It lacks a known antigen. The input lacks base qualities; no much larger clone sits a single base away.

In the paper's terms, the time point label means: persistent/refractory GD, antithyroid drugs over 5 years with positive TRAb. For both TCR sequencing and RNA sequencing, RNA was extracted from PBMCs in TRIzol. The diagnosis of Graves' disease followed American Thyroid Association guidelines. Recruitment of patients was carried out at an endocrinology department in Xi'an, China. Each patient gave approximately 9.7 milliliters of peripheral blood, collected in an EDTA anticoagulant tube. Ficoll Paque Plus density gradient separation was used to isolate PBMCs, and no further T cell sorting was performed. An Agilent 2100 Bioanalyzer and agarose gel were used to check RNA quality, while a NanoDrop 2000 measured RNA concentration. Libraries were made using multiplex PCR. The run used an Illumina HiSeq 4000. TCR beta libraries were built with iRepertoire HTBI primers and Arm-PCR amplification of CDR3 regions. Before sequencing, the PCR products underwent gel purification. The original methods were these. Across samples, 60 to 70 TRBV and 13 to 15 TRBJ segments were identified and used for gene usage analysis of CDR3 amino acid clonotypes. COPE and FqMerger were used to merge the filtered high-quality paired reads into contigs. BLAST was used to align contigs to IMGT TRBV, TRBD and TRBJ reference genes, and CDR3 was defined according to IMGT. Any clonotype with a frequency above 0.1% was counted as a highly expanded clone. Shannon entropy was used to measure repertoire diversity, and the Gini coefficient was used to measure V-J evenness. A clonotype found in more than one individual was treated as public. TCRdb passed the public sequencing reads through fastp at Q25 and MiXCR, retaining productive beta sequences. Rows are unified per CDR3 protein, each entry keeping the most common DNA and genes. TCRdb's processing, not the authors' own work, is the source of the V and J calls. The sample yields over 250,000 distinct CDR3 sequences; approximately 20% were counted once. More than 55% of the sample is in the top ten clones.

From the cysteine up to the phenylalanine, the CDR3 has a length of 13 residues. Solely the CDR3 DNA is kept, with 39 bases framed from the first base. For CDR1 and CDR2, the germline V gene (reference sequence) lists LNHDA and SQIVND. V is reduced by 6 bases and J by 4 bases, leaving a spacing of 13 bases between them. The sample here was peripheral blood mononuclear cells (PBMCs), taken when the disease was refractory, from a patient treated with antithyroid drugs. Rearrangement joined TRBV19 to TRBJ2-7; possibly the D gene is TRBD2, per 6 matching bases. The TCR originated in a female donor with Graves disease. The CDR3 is CASSAGTRYEQYF. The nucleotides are TGTGCCAGTAGCGCCGGGACTCGATACGAGCAGTACTTC.